The 3 T cell receptor beta chains given below trace back to one sample, sequenced in a study of CD8+ T cells in alopecia areata. The authors sorted CD4+ cells into CD25+CD127- cells for 5 or 6 patients. Extraction and reverse transcription of RNA yielded cDNA as the sequencing template. Libraries were prepared by immunoSEQ multiplex PCR; TCRdb keeps only in-frame clonotypes and omits some of them. The sample lists roughly 20,000 clones; around 62% were seen once. Sequenced material: CD4+ Tregs sorted from blood. The receptors shown here come from a human donor with alopecia areata.

The V call is TRBV7-9, the J call TRBJ2-7, with D possibly called TRBD1 or TRBD2 (6 bases each). The V end lost 5 bases, the J end lost 6 bases, and 23 bases lay between the germline ends. The length of the CDR3 is 16 residues. The germline gives CDR1 SEHNR, CDR2 FQNEAQ (reference sequence). The CDR3 region is CASSRTEGTTLSEQYF. The CDR3 DNA sequence: TGTGCCAGCAGCAGAACGGAGGGGACAACTCTTTCCGAGCAGTACTTC.

This clone was counted a few times. This chain links TRBV14 with TRBJ2-5, with 8 bases aligning to TRBD2. CDR1 and CDR2 (germline): SGHDN, FVKESK. The length of the CDR3 is 17 residues. Trimming at V came to 2 bases and at J to 3 bases, leaving 11 bases not matched to a gene. The CDR3 nucleotides are TGTGCCAGCAGCCAACCCCAAGCGGGGGCCCTGAAAGAGACCCAGTACTTC. It specifies CASSQPQAGALKETQYF.

This chain joins TRBV7-8 and TRBJ2-2, with D possibly being TRBD1 (6 bases). Germline-derived CDR1 and CDR2 are SGHVS and FQNEAQ. V was clipped by 5 bases and J by 0 bases, with 10 bases between them. This CDR3 contains 15 residues. The CDR3 is CASSQGQTNTGELFF. CDR3 sequence (DNA): TGTGCCAGCAGCCAAGGACAGACGAACACCGGGGAGCTGTTTTTT.